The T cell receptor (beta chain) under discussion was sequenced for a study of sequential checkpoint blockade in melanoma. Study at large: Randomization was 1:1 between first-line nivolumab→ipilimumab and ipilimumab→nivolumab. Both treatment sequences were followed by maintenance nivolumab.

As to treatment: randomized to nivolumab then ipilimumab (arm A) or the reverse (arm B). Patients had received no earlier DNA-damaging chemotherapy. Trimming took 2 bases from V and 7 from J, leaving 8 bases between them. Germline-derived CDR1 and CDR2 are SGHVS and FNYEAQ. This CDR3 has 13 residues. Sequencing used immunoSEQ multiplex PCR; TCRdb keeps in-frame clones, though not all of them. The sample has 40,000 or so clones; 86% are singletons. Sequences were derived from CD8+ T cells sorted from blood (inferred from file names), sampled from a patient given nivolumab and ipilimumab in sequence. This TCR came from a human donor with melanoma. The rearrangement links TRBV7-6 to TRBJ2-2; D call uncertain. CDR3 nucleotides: TGTGCCAGCAGCTTAAGCGAGAACGGGGAGCTGTTTTTT. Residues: CASSLSENGELFF.